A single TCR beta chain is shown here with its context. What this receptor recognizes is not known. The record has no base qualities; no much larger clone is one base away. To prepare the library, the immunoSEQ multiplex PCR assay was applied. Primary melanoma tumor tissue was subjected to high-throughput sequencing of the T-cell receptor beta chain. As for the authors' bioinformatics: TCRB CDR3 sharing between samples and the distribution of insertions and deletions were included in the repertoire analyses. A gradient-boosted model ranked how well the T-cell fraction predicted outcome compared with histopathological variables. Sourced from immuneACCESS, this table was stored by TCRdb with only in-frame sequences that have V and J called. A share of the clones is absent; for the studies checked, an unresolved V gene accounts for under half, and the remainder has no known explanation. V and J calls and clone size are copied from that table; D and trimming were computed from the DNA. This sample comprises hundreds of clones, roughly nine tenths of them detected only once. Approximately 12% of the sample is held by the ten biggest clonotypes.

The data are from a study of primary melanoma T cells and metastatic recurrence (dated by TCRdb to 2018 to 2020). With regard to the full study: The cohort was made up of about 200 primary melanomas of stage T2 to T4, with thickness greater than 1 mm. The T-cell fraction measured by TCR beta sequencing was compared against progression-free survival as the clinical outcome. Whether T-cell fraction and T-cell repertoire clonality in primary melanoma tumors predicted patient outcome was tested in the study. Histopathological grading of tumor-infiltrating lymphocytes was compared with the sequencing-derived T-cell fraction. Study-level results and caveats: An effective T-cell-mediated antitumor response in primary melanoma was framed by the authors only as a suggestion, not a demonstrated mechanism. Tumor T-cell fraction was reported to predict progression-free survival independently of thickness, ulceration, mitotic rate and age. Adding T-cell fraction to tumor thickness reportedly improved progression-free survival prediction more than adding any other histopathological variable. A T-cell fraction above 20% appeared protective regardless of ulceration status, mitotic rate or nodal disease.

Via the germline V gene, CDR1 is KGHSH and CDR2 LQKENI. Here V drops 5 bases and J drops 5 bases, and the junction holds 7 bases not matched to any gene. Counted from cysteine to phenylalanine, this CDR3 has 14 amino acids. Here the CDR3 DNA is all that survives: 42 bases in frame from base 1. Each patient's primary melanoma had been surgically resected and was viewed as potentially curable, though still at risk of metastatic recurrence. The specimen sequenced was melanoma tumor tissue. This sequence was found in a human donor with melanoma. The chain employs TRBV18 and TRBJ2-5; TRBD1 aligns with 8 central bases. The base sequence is TGTGCCAGCTCATTCGGACAGGGTGTGGAGACCCAGTACTTC. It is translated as CASSFGQGVETQYF.